This entry lists 28 T cell receptor beta chains sequenced from one sample in a study of T cells in Graves' hyperthyroidism and ophthalmopathy. Researchers took RNA transcripts and amplified the TCR beta CDR3 regions from them. With the HTBI primer set, the TCR CDR3 went through a first round of RT-PCR. TCRdb ran MiXCR on the multiplex PCR reads and lists one entry per CDR3 protein. In the table there are 450,000 to 600,000 distinct CDR3 sequences, around 13% of which are singletons. The material sequenced was blood. The source is a woman aged 40-49 years with Graves' hyperthyroidism.

This clonotype was counted at least ten times. The chain links TRBV7-2 to TRBJ2-3; 11 nucleotides align to TRBD2. With 6 bases clipped from V and 2 bases from J, the junction kept 7 bases outside the gene matches. Germline V lookup: CDR1 SGHTA, CDR2 FQGNSA. The CDR3 sequence is 16 residues long. CDR3 DNA: TGTGCCAGCAGATCGACTAGCGGGACATCCACAGATACGCAGTATTTT. This codes for CASRSTSGTSTDTQYF.

This clonotype was seen at least ten times. V usage is TRBV10-3 and J usage is TRBJ1-2; no definite D call. The CDR3 contains 15 residues. Germline CDR1 and CDR2: ENHRY and SYGVKD. Trimming shortened V by 3 bases and J by 4 bases, and 15 bases separated the two germline ends. The CDR3 sequence: CAISDGGFESYGYTF. CDR3 DNA: TGTGCCATCAGTGACGGAGGGTTTGAGTCCTATGGCTACACCTTC.

This clonotype was observed at least ten times. The chain joins TRBV5-1 to TRBJ2-3, with D perhaps being TRBD1 or TRBD2 (5 bases each). Deletions cut 5 bases from V and 5 bases from J, with 18 bases between. In germline, CDR1 is SGHRS, CDR2 YFSETQ. CDR3 length equals 15 residues. The CDR3 loop reads CASRISGTGGDTQYF. The CDR3 bases are TGCGCCAGCAGAATTTCGGGGACGGGCGGAGATACGCAGTATTTT. Supplemented by reference TRBV5-1 and TRBJ2-3, the full variable domain reads KAGVTQTPRYLIKTRGQQVTLSCSPISGHRSVSWYQQTPGQGLQFLFEYFSETQRNKGNFPGRFSGRQFSNSRSEMNVSTLELGDSALYLCASRISGTGGDTQYFGPGTRLTVL.

J is TRBJ2-3 and V is TRBV4-1; D gene unclear. The CDR3 sequence is 14 residues long. Germline values: CDR1 MGHRA, CDR2 YSYEKL. V gave up 1 base and J gave up 6 bases, with 11 bases separating them. For the CDR3, the DNA is TGCGCCAGCAGCCAAGCTCCTAGTGGGGATACGCAGTATTTT. Its protein product is CASSQAPSGDTQYF.

This clonotype was detected ten times or more. The chain recombines TRBV24-1 with TRBJ2-3; the D is unclear. This CDR3 contains 16 residues. Trimming took off 4 bases at V and 0 bases at J, with 13 bases between the two ends. Germline CDR1 and CDR2: KGHDR and SFDVKD. The CDR3 spells CATSDPGDFSTDTQYF. The CDR3 DNA reads as TGTGCCACCAGTGACCCGGGTGACTTTAGCACAGATACGCAGTATTTT.

This clonotype was counted many times. The rearrangement links TRBV7-3 to TRBJ2-1; TRBD1 matches 9 bases. The V and J ends lost 5 bases and 8 bases, in that order; junction bases with no gene match: 10. The CDR3 has 15 amino acids. CDR1 and CDR2 (germline): SGHTA, FQGTGA. The CDR3 DNA sequence: TGTGCCAGCAGCGCAACAGGGGGCGCAGGGTATGAGCAGTTCTTC. Amino acids: CASSATGGAGYEQFF.

The table lists this clonotype with many counts. The chain employs TRBV28 and TRBJ1-1; tentative D call: TRBD1 (5 bases). Trimming removed 6 bases at V and 1 base at J, with 12 bases between. Germline values: CDR1 MDHEN, CDR2 SYDVKM. This CDR3 contains 14 residues. The CDR3 protein is CASRGGTANTEAFF. DNA for the CDR3: TGTGCCAGCAGGGGGGGGACGGCGAACACTGAAGCTTTCTTT.

This clonotype was seen repeatedly, ten times or more. The V and J genes are TRBV3-1 and TRBJ2-7, with 14 bases lining up with TRBD2. The CDR3 covers 19 residues. Germline V gene data show CDR1 as LGHDT and CDR2 as YNNKEL (reference sequence). The J segment lost 0 bases and the V segment lost 4 bases, leaving 11 bases of the junction unmatched. The CDR3: CASSLGLAGGGPNSYEQYF. For the CDR3, the DNA is TGTGCCAGCAGCCTCGGACTAGCGGGAGGTGGGCCAAACTCCTACGAGCAGTACTTC.

The chain links TRBV19 to TRBJ2-7; 10 bases match TRBD2. Germline-derived CDR1 and CDR2 are LNHDA and SQIVND (reference sequence). This CDR3 contains 19 residues. V lost 3 bases, J lost 4 bases, and 18 bases stayed unmatched. CDR3 amino acids: CASSINSTSGQQGSYEQYF. CDR3 sequence (DNA): TGTGCCAGTAGTATTAACTCGACTAGCGGGCAACAGGGTTCGTACGAGCAGTACTTC.

There are many counts of this clonotype. The CDR3 bases are TGCAGTGCCGTAGGGACTAGCGGAAAATACAATGAGCAGTTCTTC. This encodes CSAVGTSGKYNEQFF. The chain carries TRBV20-1 and TRBJ2-1, with 11 bases matching TRBD2. V lost 6 bases to trimming and J lost 4 bases; unmatched junction nucleotides: 8. This CDR3 contains 15 residues. CDR1 is DFQATT and CDR2 is SNEGSKA in the germline V gene (reference sequence).

V is TRBV12-3 or TRBV12-4 and J is TRBJ2-1, with 12 bases fitting TRBD2. There are 15 residues in the CDR3. The V gene end was trimmed by 3 bases and the J gene end by 10 bases; junction bases not matched to a gene: 7. The CDR3 is CASSLASGRGREQFF. CDR3 bases: TGTGCCAGCAGTTTGGCTAGCGGGAGGGGAAGGGAGCAGTTCTTC.

This clonotype was seen many times. The chain uses TRBV11-2 and TRBJ2-3, with TRBD2 identical over 9 bases. Germline V lookup: CDR1 SGHAT, CDR2 FQNNGV. The V and J ends lost 1 base and 6 bases, in that order; junction bases with no gene match: 5. CDR3 length equals 15 residues. The DNA for the CDR3 is TGTGCCAGCAGCTTAGGACTAGCGGAAGCCGATACGCAGTATTTT. This translates into CASSLGLAEADTQYF.

V and J are TRBV19 and TRBJ2-1; TRBD2 aligns across 12 bases. Germline CDR1 is LNHDA and CDR2 is SQIVND (reference sequence). The CDR3 sequence is 15 residues long. Unmatched junction bases numbered 9, after V lost 9 bases and J lost 6 bases. The DNA of the CDR3 is TGTGCCAGCCAGGCGGGACTAGCGGGTCCCAATGAGCAGTTCTTC. Translating gives CASQAGLAGPNEQFF.

This clonotype was counted only a few times. This chain uses TRBV2 with TRBJ2-5; D gene ambiguous. Germline lookup yields CDR1 SNHLY and CDR2 FYNNEI. The CDR3 consists of 11 residues. Trimming shortened V by 5 bases and J by 9 bases, and 10 bases separated the two germline ends. The CDR3 spells CASSTSVSQYF. As DNA, the CDR3 is TGTGCCAGCAGTACCTCCGTGTCCCAGTACTTC.

This clonotype occurred many times. The rearrangement joins TRBV28 to TRBJ1-4, with D possibly matching TRBD1 (6 bases). Germline V CDR1 and CDR2: MDHEN, SYDVKM. The CDR3 is 17 amino acids. The ends were cut back, 7 bases at V and 8 bases at J, with 26 bases in the middle. For the CDR3, the DNA is TGTGCCAGCACCTTCGCCCTCAGACCGGGACAAAAGGAAAAACTGTTTTTT. Translation gives CASTFALRPGQKEKLFF.

The chain recombines TRBV30 with TRBJ1-2, with a weak D call TRBD1 (6 bases). Germline assignment: CDR1 GTSNPN and CDR2 SVGIG (reference sequence). The CDR3 is made up of 15 amino acids. Trimming took 5 bases from V and 6 from J, leaving 22 bases between them. The CDR3 loop is CAWVGFSGGGHGYTF. For the CDR3, the DNA is TGTGCCTGGGTTGGATTTTCCGGGGGCGGGCATGGCTACACCTTC.

This clonotype has just a few counts. The genes are TRBV6-5 and TRBJ2-7, with D unresolved. CDR3 size: 14 residues. Trimming pared 0 bases from V and 3 bases from J, leaving 9 bases between. CDR1 is MNHEY and CDR2 is SVGAGI in the germline V gene. This CDR3 reads CASSYSSEIYEQYF. Written as DNA, the CDR3 is TGTGCCAGCAGTTACTCGTCAGAAATCTACGAGCAGTACTTC.

This clonotype was seen at least ten times. V usage is TRBV27 and J usage is TRBJ2-1, with 10 bases aligning to TRBD2. V lost 8 bases, J lost 7 bases, and 11 bases stayed unmatched. The CDR3 has 15 residues. Germline loops: CDR1 MNHEY, CDR2 SMNVEV (reference sequence). This chain's CDR3 is CASGRTSGNWNEQFF. The CDR3 nucleotides read TGTGCCAGCGGACGAACTAGCGGGAATTGGAATGAGCAGTTCTTC.

This clonotype showed up just a few times. The chain has TRBV19 and TRBJ2-2; D is possibly TRBD2 (5 bases). Per the germline V gene, CDR1 is LNHDA and CDR2 is SQIVND (reference sequence). The CDR3 spans 13 residues. V shed 7 bases and J shed 4 bases, with 10 bases lying between them. This CDR3 is CASKSRGTGELFF. As DNA, the CDR3 is TGTGCCAGTAAGTCTCGGGGCACCGGGGAGCTGTTTTTT.

This clonotype came up many times. The chain links TRBV5-6 to TRBJ2-7; a weak D match, TRBD2 (6 bases). Trimming took 2 bases from V and 1 from J, leaving 22 bases between them. This CDR3 is 18 amino acids long. Looked up from germline, CDR1 is SGHDT and CDR2 is YYEEEE. The CDR3 nucleotides are TGTGCCAGCAGCTTCGGTGAGCCGGGACTCCGAGGTTCCTACGAGCAGTACTTC. Its protein is CASSFGEPGLRGSYEQYF.

This clonotype occurred many times. V and J are TRBV11-2 and TRBJ2-3; the D is unclear. CDR1 SGHAT and CDR2 FQNNGV come from the germline V gene. V shed 1 base and J shed 6 bases, with 11 bases lying between them. The CDR3 covers 14 residues. The chain's CDR3 is CASSLVQRGDTQYF. The CDR3 nucleotides are TGTGCCAGCAGCTTAGTCCAACGTGGCGATACGCAGTATTTT.

This clonotype came up many times. V and J are TRBV2 and TRBJ1-1; TRBD1 matches 7 bases. The CDR3 sequence is 15 residues long. Germline CDR1 reads SNHLY; CDR2 reads FYNNEI. Losses at the gene ends were 6 bases for V and 4 bases for J; bases not matched to a gene: 11. As DNA, the CDR3 is TGTGCCAGCAGCCAAGAGGGGGCGAGGATCACTGAAGCTTTCTTT. This translates into CASSQEGARITEAFF.

V and J are TRBV5-1 and TRBJ1-3; D unclear. Trimming took off 4 bases at V and 3 bases at J, with 5 bases between the two ends. The V gene's germline CDR1 is SGHRS and CDR2 YFSETQ. This CDR3 has 12 residues. The CDR3 DNA sequence: TGCGCCAGCAGCGGAGTTGGAAACACCATATATTTT. Protein: CASSGVGNTIYF.

The table lists this clonotype with many counts. The V call is TRBV7-8, the J call TRBJ2-5; D uncertain. The CDR3 totals 14 residues. V was trimmed by 5 bases and J by 1 base, leaving 11 bases between them. The V gene's germline CDR1 is SGHVS and CDR2 FQNEAQ. The CDR3 loop reads CASSPDRSQETQYF. CDR3 coding DNA: TGTGCCAGCAGCCCTGACCGAAGCCAAGAGACCCAGTACTTC.

In this sample, this clonotype turned up many times. V gene TRBV28 combines with J gene TRBJ2-5, with D perhaps TRBD1 (5 bases). There are 13 residues in the CDR3. The V end lost 8 bases, the J end lost 3 bases, and 13 bases lay between the germline ends. Per germline, CDR1 MDHEN and CDR2 SYDVKM. The CDR3 loop is CASSLGREETQYF. In DNA form, the CDR3 reads TGTGCCAGCTCACTGGGCAGGGAAGAGACCCAGTACTTC.

The sample holds many counts of this clonotype. The chain carries TRBV10-2 and TRBJ2-7; D is possibly TRBD2 (5 bases). Looked up from germline, CDR1 is WSHSY and CDR2 is SAAADI. Trimming removed 0 bases from V and 2 bases from J, with 11 bases in between. This CDR3 is built from 15 residues. The CDR3 protein is CASSESRTGTYEQYF. CDR3 nucleotide sequence: TGCGCCAGCAGTGAGTCGAGGACGGGAACCTACGAGCAGTACTTC.

This chain uses TRBV19 with TRBJ2-7; 9 nucleotides line up with TRBD2. The CDR3 sequence is 16 residues long. V shed 3 bases, J shed 3 bases, and the junction held 9 bases outside the gene matches. CDR1 and CDR2 (germline): LNHDA, SQIVND (reference sequence). The CDR3 protein is CASSMRSSGAYYEQYF. The CDR3 nucleotides read TGTGCCAGTAGTATGAGGTCTAGCGGGGCCTACTACGAGCAGTACTTC.

This clonotype was seen at least ten times. The chain uses TRBV6-1 and TRBJ2-5; 9 nucleotides line up with TRBD2. With V trimmed by 5 bases and J by 0 bases, 4 bases remained unmatched. Germline V lookup: CDR1 MNHNS, CDR2 SASEGT. This CDR3 has 15 amino acids. The CDR3 here is CASSFTSGYQETQYF. For the CDR3, the DNA is TGTGCCAGCAGTTTTACTAGCGGGTACCAAGAGACCCAGTACTTC.